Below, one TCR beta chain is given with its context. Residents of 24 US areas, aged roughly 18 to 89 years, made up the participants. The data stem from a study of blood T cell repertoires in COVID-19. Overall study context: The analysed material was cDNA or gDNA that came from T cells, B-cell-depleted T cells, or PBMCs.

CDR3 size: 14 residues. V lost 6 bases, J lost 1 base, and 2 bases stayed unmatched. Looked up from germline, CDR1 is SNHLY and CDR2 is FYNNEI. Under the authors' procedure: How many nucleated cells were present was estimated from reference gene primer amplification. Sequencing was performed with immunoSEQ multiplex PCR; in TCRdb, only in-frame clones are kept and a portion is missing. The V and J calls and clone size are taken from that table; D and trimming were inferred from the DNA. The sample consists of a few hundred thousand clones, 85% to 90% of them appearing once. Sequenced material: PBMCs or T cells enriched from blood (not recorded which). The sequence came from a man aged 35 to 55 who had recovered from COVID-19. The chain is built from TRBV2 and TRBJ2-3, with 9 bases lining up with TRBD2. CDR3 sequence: CASSLAGGTDTQYF. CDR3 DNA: TGTGCCAGCAGCTTAGCGGGAGGCACAGATACGCAGTATTTT.